This T cell receptor beta chain was sequenced in a study of CD8 T cells in Susac syndrome. TEMRA cells were enriched by FACS, while CD8+ and CD4+ T cells were obtained through a negative isolation that was performed magnetically. On this clonotype: Its target is unknown.

Random hexamers were used to reverse transcribe 0.5 to 1 ug of RNA. Across 54 Vbeta and 13 Jbeta, immunoSEQ multiplex PCR amplified TCR beta CDR3. Each CDR3 protein is one row after TCRdb ran MiXCR on the immunoSEQ multiplex PCR reads. The sample has 200,000 to 250,000 distinct CDR3 sequences; around 90% are singletons. General study results and limits: Regarding the TCR sequencing and HLA analysis, the study admitted that a relatively small number of individuals were involved.

Input material: CD8+ T cells from PBMCs. The TCR sequence derives from a human donor with multiple sclerosis.

CDR3 sequence (DNA): TGTGCCAGCAGCCAGTCGACTAGCGGGAGTAGCAATGAGCAGTTCTTC. Its translation is CASSQSTSGSSNEQFF. The chain couples TRBV7-9 to TRBJ2-1, with TRBD2 matching 12 bases. Trimming cost V 5 bases and J 6 bases; bases outside gene matches: 8. Germline CDR1 is SEHNR and CDR2 is FQNEAQ (reference sequence). CDR3 length: 16 amino acids.